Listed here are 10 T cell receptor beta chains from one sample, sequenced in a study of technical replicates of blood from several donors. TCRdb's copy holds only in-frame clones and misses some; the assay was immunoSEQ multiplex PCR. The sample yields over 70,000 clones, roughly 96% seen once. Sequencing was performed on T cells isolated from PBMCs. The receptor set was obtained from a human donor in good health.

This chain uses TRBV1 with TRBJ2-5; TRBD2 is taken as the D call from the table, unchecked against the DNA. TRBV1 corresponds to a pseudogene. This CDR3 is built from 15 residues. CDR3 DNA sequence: TGCACCAGCTCGGGACTAGCGGGAGTTCGGGAGACCCAGTACTTC. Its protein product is CTSSGLAGVRETQYF.

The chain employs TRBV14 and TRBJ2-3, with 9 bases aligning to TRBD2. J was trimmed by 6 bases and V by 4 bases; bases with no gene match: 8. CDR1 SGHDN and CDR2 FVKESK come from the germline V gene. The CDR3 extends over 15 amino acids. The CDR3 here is CASSLSSGTGDTQYF. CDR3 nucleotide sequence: TGTGCCAGCAGCCTCTCTAGCGGGACCGGGGATACGCAGTATTTT.

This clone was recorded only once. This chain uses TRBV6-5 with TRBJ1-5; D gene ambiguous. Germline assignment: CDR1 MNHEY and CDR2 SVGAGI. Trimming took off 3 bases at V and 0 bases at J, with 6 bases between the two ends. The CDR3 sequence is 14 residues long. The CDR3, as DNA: TGTGCCAGCAGTTATCATCCTAGCAATCAGCCCCAGCATTTT. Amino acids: CASSYHPSNQPQHF.

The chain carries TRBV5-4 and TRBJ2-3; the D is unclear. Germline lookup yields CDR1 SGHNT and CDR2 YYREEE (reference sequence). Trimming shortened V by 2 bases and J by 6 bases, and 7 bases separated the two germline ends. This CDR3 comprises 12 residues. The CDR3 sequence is CASSFLSDTQYF. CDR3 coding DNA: TGTGCCAGCAGCTTTCTGTCGGATACGCAGTATTTT.

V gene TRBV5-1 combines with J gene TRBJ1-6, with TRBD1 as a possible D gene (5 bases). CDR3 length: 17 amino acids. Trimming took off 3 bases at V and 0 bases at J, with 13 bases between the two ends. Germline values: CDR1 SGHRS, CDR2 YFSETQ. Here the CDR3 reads CASSSGFPSSYNSPLHF. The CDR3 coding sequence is TGCGCCAGCAGCTCAGGGTTTCCCAGCTCCTATAATTCACCCCTCCACTTT.

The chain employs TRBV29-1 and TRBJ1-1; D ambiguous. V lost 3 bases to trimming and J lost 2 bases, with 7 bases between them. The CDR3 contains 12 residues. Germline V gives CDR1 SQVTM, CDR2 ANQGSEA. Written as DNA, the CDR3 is TGCAGCGTTGAGGCAGATAACACTGAAGCTTTCTTT. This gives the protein CSVEADNTEAFF.

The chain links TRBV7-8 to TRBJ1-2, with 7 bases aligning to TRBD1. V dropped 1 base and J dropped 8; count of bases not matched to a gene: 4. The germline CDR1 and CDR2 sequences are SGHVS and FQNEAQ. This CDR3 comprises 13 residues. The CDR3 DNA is TGTGCCAGCAGCTTAGTCGCAGGGGGAGGCTACACCTTC. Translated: CASSLVAGGGYTF.

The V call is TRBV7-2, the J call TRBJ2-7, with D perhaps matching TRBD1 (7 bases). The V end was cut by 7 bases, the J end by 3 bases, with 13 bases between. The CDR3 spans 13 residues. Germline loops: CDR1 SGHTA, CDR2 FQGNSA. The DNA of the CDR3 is TGTGCCAGCATCGCGGGACAGAACTACGAGCAGTACTTC. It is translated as CASIAGQNYEQYF.

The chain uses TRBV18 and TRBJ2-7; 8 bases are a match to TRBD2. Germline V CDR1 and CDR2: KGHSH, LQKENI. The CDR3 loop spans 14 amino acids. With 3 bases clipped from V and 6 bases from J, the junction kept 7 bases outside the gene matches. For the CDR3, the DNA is TGTGCCAGCTCACCGCGGGAGGCCCTCAGCGAGCAGTACTTC. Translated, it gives CASSPREALSEQYF.

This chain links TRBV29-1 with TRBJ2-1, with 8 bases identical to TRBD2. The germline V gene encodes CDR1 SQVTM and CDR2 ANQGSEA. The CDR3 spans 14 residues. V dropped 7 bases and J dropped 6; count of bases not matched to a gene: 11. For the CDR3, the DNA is TGCAGCGCTGAGCGGGAGAGGTTAGGCAATGAGCAGTTCTTC. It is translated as CSAERERLGNEQFF.